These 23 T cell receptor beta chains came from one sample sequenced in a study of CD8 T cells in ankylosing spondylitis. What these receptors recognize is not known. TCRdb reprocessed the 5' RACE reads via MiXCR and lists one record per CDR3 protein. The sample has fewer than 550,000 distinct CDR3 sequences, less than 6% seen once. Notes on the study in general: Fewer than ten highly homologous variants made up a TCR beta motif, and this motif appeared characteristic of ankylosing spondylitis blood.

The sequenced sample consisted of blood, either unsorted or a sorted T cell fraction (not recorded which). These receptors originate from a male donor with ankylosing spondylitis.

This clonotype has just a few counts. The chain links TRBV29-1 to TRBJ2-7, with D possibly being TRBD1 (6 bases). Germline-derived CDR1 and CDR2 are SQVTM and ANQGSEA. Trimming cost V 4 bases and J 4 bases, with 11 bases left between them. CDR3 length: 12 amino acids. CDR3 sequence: CSVAGTTYEQYF. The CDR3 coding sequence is TGCAGCGTTGCCGGGACAACTTACGAGCAGTACTTC.

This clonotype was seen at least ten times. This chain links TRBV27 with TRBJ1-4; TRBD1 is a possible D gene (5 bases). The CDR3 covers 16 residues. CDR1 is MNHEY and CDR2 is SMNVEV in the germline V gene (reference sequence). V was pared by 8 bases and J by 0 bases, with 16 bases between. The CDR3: CASHQGRGATNEKLFF. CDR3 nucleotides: TGTGCCAGCCACCAGGGCCGGGGGGCAACTAATGAAAAACTGTTTTTT.

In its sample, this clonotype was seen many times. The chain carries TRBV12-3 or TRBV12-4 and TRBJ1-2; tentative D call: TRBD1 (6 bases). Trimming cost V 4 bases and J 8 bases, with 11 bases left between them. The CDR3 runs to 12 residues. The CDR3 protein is CASSWGHGGYTF. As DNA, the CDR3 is TGTGCCAGCAGTTGGGGGCACGGCGGCTACACCTTC.

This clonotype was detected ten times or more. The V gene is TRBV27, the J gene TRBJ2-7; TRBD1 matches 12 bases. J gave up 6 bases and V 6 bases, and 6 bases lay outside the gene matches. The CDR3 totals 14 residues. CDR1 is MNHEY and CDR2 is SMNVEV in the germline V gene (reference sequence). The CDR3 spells CASSPGTGGSEQYF. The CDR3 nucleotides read TGTGCCAGCAGCCCCGGGACAGGGGGCTCCGAGCAGTACTTC.

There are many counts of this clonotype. CDR3 sequence: CASSYWGKTSTDTQYF. The DNA for the CDR3 is TGTGCCAGCAGTTACTGGGGGAAGACTAGCACAGATACGCAGTATTTT. This chain links TRBV6-2 or TRBV6-3 with TRBJ2-3; D tentatively reads TRBD1 or TRBD2 (5 bases each). The CDR3 is made up of 16 amino acids. The ends were cut back, 1 base at V and 0 bases at J, with 11 bases in the middle. Germline V gives CDR1 MNHEY, CDR2 SVGEGT.

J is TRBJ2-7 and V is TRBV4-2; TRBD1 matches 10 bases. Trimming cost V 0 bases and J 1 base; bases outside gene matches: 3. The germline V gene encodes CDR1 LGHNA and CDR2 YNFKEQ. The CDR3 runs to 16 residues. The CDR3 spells CASSQEDRGLSYEQYF. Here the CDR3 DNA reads TGTGCCAGCAGCCAAGAAGACAGGGGGCTATCCTACGAGCAGTACTTC.

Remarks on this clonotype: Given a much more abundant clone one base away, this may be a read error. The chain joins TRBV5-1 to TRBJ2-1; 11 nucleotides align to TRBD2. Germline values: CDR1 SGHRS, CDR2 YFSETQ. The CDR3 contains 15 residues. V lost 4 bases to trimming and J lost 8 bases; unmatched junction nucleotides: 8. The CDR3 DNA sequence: TGCGCCAGCAGCCCGGAGACTAGCGGGACCGATGAGCAGTTCTTC. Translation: CASSPETSGTDEQFF.

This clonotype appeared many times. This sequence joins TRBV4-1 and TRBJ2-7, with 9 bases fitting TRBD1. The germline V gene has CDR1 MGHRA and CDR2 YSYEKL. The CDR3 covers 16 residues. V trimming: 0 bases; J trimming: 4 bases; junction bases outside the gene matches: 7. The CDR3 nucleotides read TGCGCCAGCAGCCAAGATCGGGACAGGGTTACGTACGAGCAGTACTTC. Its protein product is CASSQDRDRVTYEQYF.

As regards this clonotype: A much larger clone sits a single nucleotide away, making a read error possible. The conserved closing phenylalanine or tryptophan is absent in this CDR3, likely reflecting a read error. The chain's CDR3 is CATSDGDTYRDTQYL. CDR3 DNA sequence: TGCGCCACTTCGGATGGGGACACTTACCGGGATACGCAGTATCTT. This chain joins TRBV5-1 and TRBJ2-3, with D maybe TRBD1 (6 bases). The CDR3 has 15 residues. The V end was cut by 9 bases, the J end by 6 bases, with 23 bases between. In germline, CDR1 is SGHRS, CDR2 YFSETQ.

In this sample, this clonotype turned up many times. The CDR3 reads CAIRTDRGAGELFF. The CDR3, as DNA: TGTGCCATCAGGACTGACAGGGGTGCCGGGGAGCTGTTTTTT. The chain carries TRBV10-3 and TRBJ2-2; TRBD1 agrees at 8 bases. J was trimmed by 6 bases and V by 6 bases; bases with no gene match: 6. This CDR3 is built from 14 residues. Germline CDR1 and CDR2: ENHRY and SYGVKD.

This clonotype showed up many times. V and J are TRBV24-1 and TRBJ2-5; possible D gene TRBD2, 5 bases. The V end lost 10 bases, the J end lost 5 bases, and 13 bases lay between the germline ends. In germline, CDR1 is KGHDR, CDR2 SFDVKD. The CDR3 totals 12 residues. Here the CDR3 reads CATGDRGETQYF. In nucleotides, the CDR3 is TGTGCCACGGGAGACCGCGGGGAGACCCAGTACTTC.

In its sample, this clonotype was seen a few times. This chain's CDR3 is CASSPQGAKELFF. Here the CDR3 DNA reads TGTGCCAGCAGCCCTCAGGGAGCCAAGGAGCTGTTTTTT. The chain links TRBV6-1 to TRBJ2-2; D assignment may be TRBD1 or TRBD2 (5 bases each). The CDR3 has 13 residues. The germline gives CDR1 MNHNS, CDR2 SASEGT. V lost 6 bases and J 10 bases, leaving 15 bases between the germline ends.

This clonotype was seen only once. In DNA form, the CDR3 reads TGTGCCAGCTCAGTTGGACTAGCGGAGTATGGTGAGCAGTTCTTC. As protein: CASSVGLAEYGEQFF. V gene TRBV18 combines with J gene TRBJ2-1; 10 bases align to TRBD2. Trimming removed 5 bases from V and 9 bases from J; junction bases left unmatched: 10. The germline CDR1 and CDR2 sequences are KGHSH and LQKENI. The CDR3 is 15 amino acids.

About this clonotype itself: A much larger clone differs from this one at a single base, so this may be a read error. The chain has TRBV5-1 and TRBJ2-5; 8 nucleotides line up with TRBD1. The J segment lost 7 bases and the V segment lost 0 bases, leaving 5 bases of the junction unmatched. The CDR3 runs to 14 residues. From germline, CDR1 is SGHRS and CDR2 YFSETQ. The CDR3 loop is CASSLAGGSVTQYF. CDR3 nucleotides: TGCGCCAGCAGCTTGGCAGGGGGCTCCGTGACCCAGTACTTC.

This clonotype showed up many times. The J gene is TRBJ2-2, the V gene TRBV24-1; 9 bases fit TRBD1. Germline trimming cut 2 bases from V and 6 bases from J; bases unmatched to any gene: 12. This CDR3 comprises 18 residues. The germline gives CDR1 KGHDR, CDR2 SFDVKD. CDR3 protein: CATSDSSPGQGYAGELFF. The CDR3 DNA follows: TGTGCCACCAGTGATTCCTCCCCCGGACAGGGGTATGCCGGGGAGCTGTTTTTT.

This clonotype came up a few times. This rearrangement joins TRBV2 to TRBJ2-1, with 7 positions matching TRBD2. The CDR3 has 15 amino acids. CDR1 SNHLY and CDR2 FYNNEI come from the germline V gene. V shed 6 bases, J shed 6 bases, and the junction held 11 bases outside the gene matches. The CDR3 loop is CASRKTSLTSNEQFF. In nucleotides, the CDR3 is TGTGCCAGCAGGAAGACTAGCCTCACTTCCAATGAGCAGTTCTTC.

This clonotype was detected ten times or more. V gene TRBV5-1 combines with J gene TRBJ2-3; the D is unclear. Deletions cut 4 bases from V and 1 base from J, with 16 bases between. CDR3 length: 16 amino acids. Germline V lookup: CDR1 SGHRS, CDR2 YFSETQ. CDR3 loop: CASSRNVDPRTDTQYF. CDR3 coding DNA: TGCGCCAGCAGCCGCAATGTGGACCCACGCACAGATACGCAGTATTTT.

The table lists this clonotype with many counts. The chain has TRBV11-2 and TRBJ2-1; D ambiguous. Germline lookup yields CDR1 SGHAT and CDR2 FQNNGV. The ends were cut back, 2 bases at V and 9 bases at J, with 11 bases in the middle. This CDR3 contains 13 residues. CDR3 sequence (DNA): TGTGCCAGCAGCTTACAGAGTTACTCTGAGCAGTTCTTC. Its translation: CASSLQSYSEQFF.

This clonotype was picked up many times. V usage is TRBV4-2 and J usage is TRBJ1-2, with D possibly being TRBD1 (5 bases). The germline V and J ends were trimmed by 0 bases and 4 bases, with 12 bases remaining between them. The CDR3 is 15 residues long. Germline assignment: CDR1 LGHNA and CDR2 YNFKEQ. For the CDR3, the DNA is TGTGCCAGCAGCCAAGATGAATCAGGGCGCTATGGCTACACCTTC. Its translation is CASSQDESGRYGYTF.

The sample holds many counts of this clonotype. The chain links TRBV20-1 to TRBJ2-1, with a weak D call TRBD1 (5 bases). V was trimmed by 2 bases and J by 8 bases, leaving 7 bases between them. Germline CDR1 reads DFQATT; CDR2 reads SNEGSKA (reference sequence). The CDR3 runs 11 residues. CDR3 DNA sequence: TGCAGTGCTAGAAGGACATATGAGCAGTTCTTC. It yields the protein CSARRTYEQFF.

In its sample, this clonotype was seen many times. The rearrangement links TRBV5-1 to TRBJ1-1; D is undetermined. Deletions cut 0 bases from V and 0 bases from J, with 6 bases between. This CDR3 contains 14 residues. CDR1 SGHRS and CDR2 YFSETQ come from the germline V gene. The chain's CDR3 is CASSLALMNTEAFF. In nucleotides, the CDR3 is TGCGCCAGCAGCTTGGCGCTGATGAACACTGAAGCTTTCTTT. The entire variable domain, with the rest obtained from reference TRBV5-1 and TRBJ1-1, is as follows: KAGVTQTPRYLIKTRGQQVTLSCSPISGHRSVSWYQQTPGQGLQFLFEYFSETQRNKGNFPGRFSGRQFSNSRSEMNVSTLELGDSALYLCASSLALMNTEAFFGQGTRLTVV.

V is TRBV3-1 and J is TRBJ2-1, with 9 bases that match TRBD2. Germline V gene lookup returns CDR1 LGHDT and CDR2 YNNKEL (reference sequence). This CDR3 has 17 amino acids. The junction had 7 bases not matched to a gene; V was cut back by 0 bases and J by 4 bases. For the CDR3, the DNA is TGTGCCAGCAGCCAAGAAGCGGTAGCGGGAGAGTACAATGAGCAGTTCTTC. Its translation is CASSQEAVAGEYNEQFF.

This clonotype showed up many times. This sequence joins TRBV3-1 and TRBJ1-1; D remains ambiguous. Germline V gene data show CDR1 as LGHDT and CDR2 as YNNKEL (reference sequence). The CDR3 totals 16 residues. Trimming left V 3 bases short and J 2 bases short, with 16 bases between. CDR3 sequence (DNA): TGTGCCAGCAGCCACCCCTCCGAGAGCCCTAACACTGAAGCTTTCTTT. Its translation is CASSHPSESPNTEAFF.